This is a list of T cell receptor beta chains from one sample in a study of T-cell reconstitution after alpha-beta-depleted transplantation in children. TCRdb itself ran the PCR reads through MiXCR, one entry per CDR3 protein. The table lists 250,000 to 300,000 distinct CDR3 sequences, around 9.6% of them singletons. Material: PBMCs from the stem cell graft donor, obtained from the stem cell graft. The receptor set was obtained from a human donor who donated a stem cell graft to a child with SCID. The CDR3 runs from the conserved cysteine through the conserved F or W. Some rows have no size entry. The others give once, few or many, or a class for an expanded clone.

V gene: TRBV12-5
J gene: TRBJ1-2
clone size: few
CDR3 protein: CASGLVLGQGGYGYTF

V gene: TRBV18
J gene: TRBJ2-6
clone size: few
CDR3 protein: CASSRTGAGANVLTF

V gene: TRBV6-1
J gene: TRBJ1-6
clone size: few
CDR3 protein: CASTQGAGWSYNSPLHF

V gene: TRBV10-3
J gene: TRBJ2-3
clone size: -
CDR3 protein: CAISERKKGLAGGVGPSTDTQYF

V gene: TRBV6-1
J gene: TRBJ2-5
clone size: many
CDR3 protein: CASSPTGPMGETQYF

V gene: TRBV10-2
J gene: TRBJ2-1
clone size: -
CDR3 protein: CASSKLLTENEQFF

V gene: TRBV9
J gene: TRBJ2-5
clone size: many
CDR3 protein: CASSVVQSRAPQETQYF

V gene: TRBV12-3/TRBV12-4
J gene: TRBJ1-4
clone size: -
CDR3 protein: CASSPTGLGGNEKLFF

V gene: TRBV2
J gene: TRBJ1-2
clone size: -
CDR3 protein: CTSKTGNYGYTF

V gene: TRBV19
J gene: TRBJ2-4
clone size: -
CDR3 protein: CATGGTGIAKNIQYF

V gene: TRBV18
J gene: TRBJ1-6
clone size: -
CDR3 protein: CASSWDSVDLRDNSPLHF

V gene: TRBV10-2
J gene: TRBJ1-2
clone size: -
CDR3 protein: CASSESRSYGYNF

V gene: TRBV6-5
J gene: TRBJ1-6
clone size: -
CDR3 protein: CASSYAPRSANSPLHF

V gene: TRBV3-1
J gene: TRBJ2-2
clone size: many
CDR3 protein: CASSQDRGRGELFF

V gene: TRBV20-1
J gene: TRBJ2-1
clone size: -
CDR3 protein: CSASDASGGLGEQFF

V gene: TRBV15
J gene: TRBJ2-7
clone size: few
CDR3 protein: CATSREKGGAYEQYF

V gene: TRBV12-3/TRBV12-4
J gene: TRBJ2-1
clone size: many
CDR3 protein: CASSRTENEQFF

V gene: TRBV20-1
J gene: TRBJ1-5
clone size: -
CDR3 protein: CSASPAGRGMDQPQHF

V gene: TRBV6-5
J gene: TRBJ2-1
clone size: many
CDR3 protein: CASSYDRGGRYNEQFF

V gene: TRBV7-9
J gene: TRBJ2-5
clone size: few
CDR3 protein: CASVMVDRTQETQYF

V gene: TRBV6-5
J gene: TRBJ1-2
clone size: -
CDR3 protein: CASSYLGQGKDGYTF

V gene: TRBV5-1
J gene: TRBJ2-1
clone size: -
CDR3 protein: CASSAEPDNAGEQFF